Given below is one T cell receptor (beta chain) in context. The data derive from a study of blood T cell repertoires in COVID-19. Profiled with immunoSEQ multiplex PCR; TCRdb holds only in-frame clones, not every one. The top ten clones hold roughly 1.5% of a sample with 400,000 to 450,000 clones, approximately 89% of them seen once. Sequencing input: peripheral blood. The receptor comes from a woman aged 40-49 years with COVID-19, enrolled during active disease.

The CDR3 DNA reads as TGCGCCAGCAGGCAAGGGATTAGCGGGAAAGGTGGTATGACGGTC. It yields the protein CASRQGISGKGGMTV. The rearrangement links TRBV10-1 to TRBJ2-7, with 8 bases lining up with TRBD2. Germline lookup yields CDR1 WNHNN and CDR2 SYGVQD (reference sequence). The CDR3 loop spans 15 amino acids.